The sequence of this T cell receptor beta chain was determined in a study of neoadjuvant nivolumab and ipilimumab in lung cancer. General observations from the study: From pretherapy to surgery, tumor richness and clonality rose with dual therapy. Resected tumors had greater TCR richness and clonality than uninvolved lung.

V dropped 6 bases and J dropped 3 bases, with 18 bases sitting between them. The CDR3 has 15 residues. CDR1 and CDR2 from the germline V gene are SGHTA and FQGNSA. Notes on this clone: The antigen remains unidentified.

Sequencing used immunoSEQ multiplex PCR; TCRdb keeps in-frame clones, though not all of them. The sample has thousands of clones; approximately 88% are singletons. The specimen comprised tumor tissue, sampled after neoadjuvant nivolumab, alone or with ipilimumab, at or shortly before surgery. This TCR derives from an adult with non-small cell lung cancer. This chain links TRBV7-2 with TRBJ2-7; weak D call: TRBD1 (6 bases). The CDR3 protein is CASSRGSTGIYEQYF. CDR3 DNA sequence: TGTGCCAGCAGTCGCGGATCAACAGGGATCTACGAGCAGTACTTC. The variable domain in full, with the rest retrieved from reference TRBV7-2 and TRBJ2-7, is GAGVSQSPSNKVTEKGKDVELRCDPISGHTALYWYRQSLGQGLEFLIYFQGNSAPDKSGLPSDRFSAERTGGSVSTLTIQRTQQEDSAVYLCASSRGSTGIYEQYFGPGTRLTVT.